The next 5 T cell receptor beta chains were all read from a single sample in a study of blood T cell repertoires in COVID-19. The repertoire was sequenced with immunoSEQ multiplex PCR; TCRdb's copy has only in-frame clones and lacks some. The sample carries about 250,000 clones, around 88% recorded once. The sample was peripheral blood. The receptors here all came from a man in his forties with active or convalescent COVID-19.

The chain uses TRBV5-1 and TRBJ2-2, with D maybe TRBD2 (6 bases). From germline, CDR1 is SGHRS and CDR2 YFSETQ. The CDR3 consists of 18 residues. V lost 4 bases and J 3 bases, leaving 22 bases between the germline ends. CDR3 sequence: CASSRSTSWAADTGELFF. The CDR3 DNA reads as TGCGCCAGCAGCCGGAGTACTAGCTGGGCTGCTGACACCGGGGAGCTGTTTTTT. Using reference TRBV5-1 and TRBJ2-2 for the parts outside the CDR3, the full variable domain is KAGVTQTPRYLIKTRGQQVTLSCSPISGHRSVSWYQQTPGQGLQFLFEYFSETQRNKGNFPGRFSGRQFSNSRSEMNVSTLELGDSALYLCASSRSTSWAADTGELFFGEGSRLTVL.

The V call is TRBV5-1, the J call TRBJ2-1; 9 bases align to TRBD2. The germline V gene encodes CDR1 SGHRS and CDR2 YFSETQ. Trimming at V came to 0 bases and at J to 4 bases, leaving 5 bases not matched to a gene. The CDR3 has 16 amino acids. This CDR3 is CASSLATGLAYNEQFF. CDR3 nucleotide sequence: TGCGCCAGCAGCTTGGCCACGGGACTAGCTTACAATGAGCAGTTCTTC.

The gene calls are TRBV7-6 and TRBJ2-7, with 16 nucleotides matching TRBD2. The V segment lost 4 bases and the J segment 2 bases; nucleotides outside the gene matches: 11. This CDR3 has 19 residues. Germline V gene sequence: CDR1 SGHVS, CDR2 FNYEAQ. CDR3 region: CASSSQAGTSGRGAYEQYF. The DNA for the CDR3 is TGTGCCAGCAGCTCCCAAGCCGGGACTAGCGGGAGGGGAGCCTACGAGCAGTACTTC.

This clone came up once. The chain has TRBV30 and TRBJ1-3, with D possibly being TRBD1 (6 bases). CDR3 length equals 14 residues. V was cut by 1 base and J by 1 base, with 8 bases left in between. Germline loops: CDR1 GTSNPN, CDR2 SVGIG (reference sequence). CDR3 amino acids: CAWSGGLSGNTIYF. The CDR3 DNA sequence: TGTGCCTGGAGTGGGGGGCTATCTGGAAACACCATATATTTT.

The rearrangement links TRBV18 to TRBJ2-3; TRBD1 matches 8 bases. CDR1 is KGHSH and CDR2 is LQKENI in the germline V gene. The J segment lost 3 bases and the V segment lost 1 base, leaving 3 bases of the junction unmatched. The CDR3 runs to 15 residues. In nucleotides, the CDR3 is TGTGCCAGCTCACCACGACAGGGGAGAACAGATACGCAGTATTTT. It specifies CASSPRQGRTDTQYF. The whole variable domain, remainder taken from reference TRBV18 and TRBJ2-3, is NAGVMQNPRHLVRRRGQEARLRCSPMKGHSHVYWYRQLPEEGLKFMVYLQKENIIDESGMPKERFSAEFPKEGPSILRIQQVVRGDSAAYFCASSPRQGRTDTQYFGPGTRLTVL.